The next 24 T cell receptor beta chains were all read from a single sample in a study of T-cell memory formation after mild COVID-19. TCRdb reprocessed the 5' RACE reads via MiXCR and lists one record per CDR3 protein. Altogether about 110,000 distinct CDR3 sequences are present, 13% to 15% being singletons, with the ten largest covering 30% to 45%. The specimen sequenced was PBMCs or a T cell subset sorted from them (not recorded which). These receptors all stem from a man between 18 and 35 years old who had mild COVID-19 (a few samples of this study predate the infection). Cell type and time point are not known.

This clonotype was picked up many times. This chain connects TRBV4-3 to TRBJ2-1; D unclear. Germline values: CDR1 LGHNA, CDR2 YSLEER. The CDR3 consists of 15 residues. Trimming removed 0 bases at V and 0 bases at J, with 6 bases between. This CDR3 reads CASSQEIGSYNEQFF. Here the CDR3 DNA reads TGCGCCAGCAGCCAAGAAATTGGCTCCTACAATGAGCAGTTCTTC.

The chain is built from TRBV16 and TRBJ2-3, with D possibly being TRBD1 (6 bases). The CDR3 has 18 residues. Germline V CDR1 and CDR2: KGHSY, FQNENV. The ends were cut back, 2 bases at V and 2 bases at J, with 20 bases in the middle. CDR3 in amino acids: CASSQRLMGALFTDTQYF. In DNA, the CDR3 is TGTGCCAGCAGCCAACGCTTAATGGGGGCCCTCTTCACAGATACGCAGTATTTT.

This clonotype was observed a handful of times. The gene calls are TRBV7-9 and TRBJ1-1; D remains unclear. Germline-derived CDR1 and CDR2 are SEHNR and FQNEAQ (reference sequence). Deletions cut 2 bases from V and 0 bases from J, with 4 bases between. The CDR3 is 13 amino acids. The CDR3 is CASSLLMNTEAFF. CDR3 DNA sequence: TGTGCCAGCAGCTTACTAATGAACACTGAAGCTTTCTTT. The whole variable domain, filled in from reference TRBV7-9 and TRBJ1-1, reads DTGVSQNPRHKITKRGQNVTFRCDPISEHNRLYWYRQTLGQGPEFLTYFQNEAQLEKSRLLSDRFSAERPKGSFSTLEIQRTEQGDSAMYLCASSLLMNTEAFFGQGTRLTVV.

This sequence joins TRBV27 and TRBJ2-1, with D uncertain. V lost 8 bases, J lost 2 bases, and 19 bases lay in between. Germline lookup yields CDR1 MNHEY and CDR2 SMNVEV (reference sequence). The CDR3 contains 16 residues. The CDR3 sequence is CASSLPGFGAYNEQFF. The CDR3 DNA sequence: TGTGCCAGCTCCCTCCCAGGTTTTGGCGCCTACAATGAGCAGTTCTTC.

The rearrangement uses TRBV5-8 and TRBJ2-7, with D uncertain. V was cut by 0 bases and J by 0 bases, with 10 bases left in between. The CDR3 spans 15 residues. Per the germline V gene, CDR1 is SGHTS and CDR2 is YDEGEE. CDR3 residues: CASSLVQVSSYEQYF. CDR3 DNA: TGTGCCAGCAGCTTGGTCCAGGTGAGCTCCTACGAGCAGTACTTC. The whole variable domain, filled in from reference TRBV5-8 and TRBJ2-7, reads EAGVTQSPTHLIKTRGQQATLRCSPISGHTSVYWYQQALGLGLQFLLWYDEGEERNRGNFPPRFSGRQFPNYSSELNVNALELEDSALYLCASSLVQVSSYEQYFGPGTRLTVT.

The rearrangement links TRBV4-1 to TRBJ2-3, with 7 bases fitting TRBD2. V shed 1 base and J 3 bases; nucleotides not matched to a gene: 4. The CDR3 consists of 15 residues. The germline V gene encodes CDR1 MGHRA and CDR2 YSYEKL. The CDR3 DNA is TGCGCCAGCAGCCAAGTGGGGGGGGAAACAGATACGCAGTATTTT. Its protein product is CASSQVGGETDTQYF.

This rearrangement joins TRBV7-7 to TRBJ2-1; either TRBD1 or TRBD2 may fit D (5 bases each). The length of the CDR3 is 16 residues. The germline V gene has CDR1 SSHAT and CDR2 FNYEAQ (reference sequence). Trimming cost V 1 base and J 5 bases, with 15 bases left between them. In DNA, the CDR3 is TGTGCCAGCAGCTTAGTTTCCGGGACGGAAGACAATGAGCAGTTCTTC. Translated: CASSLVSGTEDNEQFF.

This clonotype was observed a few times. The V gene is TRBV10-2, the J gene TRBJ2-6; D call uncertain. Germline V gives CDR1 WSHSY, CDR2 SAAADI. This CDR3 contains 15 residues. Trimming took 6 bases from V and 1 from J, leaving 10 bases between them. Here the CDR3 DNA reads TGCGCCAGCAGCCCGAAAAATTCTGGGGCCAACGTCCTGACTTTC. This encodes CASSPKNSGANVLTF.

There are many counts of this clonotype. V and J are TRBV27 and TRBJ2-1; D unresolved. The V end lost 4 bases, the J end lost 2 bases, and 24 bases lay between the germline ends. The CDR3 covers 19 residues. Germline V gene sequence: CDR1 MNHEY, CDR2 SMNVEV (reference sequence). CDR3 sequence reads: CASSSPTLDADGPYNEQFF. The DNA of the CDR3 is TGTGCCAGCAGTTCCCCCACCCTGGACGCCGACGGACCCTACAATGAGCAGTTCTTC.

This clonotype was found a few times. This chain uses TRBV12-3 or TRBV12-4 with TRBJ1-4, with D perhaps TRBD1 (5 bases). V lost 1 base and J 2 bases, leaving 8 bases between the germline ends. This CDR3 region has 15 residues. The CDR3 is CASSLGDSTNEKLFF. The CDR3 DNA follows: TGTGCCAGCAGTTTAGGGGACTCGACTAATGAAAAACTGTTTTTT.

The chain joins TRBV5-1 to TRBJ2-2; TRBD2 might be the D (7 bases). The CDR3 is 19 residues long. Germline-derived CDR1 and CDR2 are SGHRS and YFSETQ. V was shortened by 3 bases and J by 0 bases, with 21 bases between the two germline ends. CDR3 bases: TGCGCCAGCAGCTGGACCACTCGGGGGGCGAAAGCGAACACCGGGGAGCTGTTTTTT. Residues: CASSWTTRGAKANTGELFF.

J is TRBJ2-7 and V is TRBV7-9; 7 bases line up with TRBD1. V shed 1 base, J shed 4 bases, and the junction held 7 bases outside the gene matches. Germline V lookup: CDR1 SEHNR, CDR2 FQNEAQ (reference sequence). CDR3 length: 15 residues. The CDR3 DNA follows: TGTGCCAGCAGCTTAGGGACAGGCCCTTTTTACGAGCAGTACTTC. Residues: CASSLGTGPFYEQYF. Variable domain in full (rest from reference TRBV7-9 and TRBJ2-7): DTGVSQNPRHKITKRGQNVTFRCDPISEHNRLYWYRQTLGQGPEFLTYFQNEAQLEKSRLLSDRFSAERPKGSFSTLEIQRTEQGDSAMYLCASSLGTGPFYEQYFGPGTRLTVT.

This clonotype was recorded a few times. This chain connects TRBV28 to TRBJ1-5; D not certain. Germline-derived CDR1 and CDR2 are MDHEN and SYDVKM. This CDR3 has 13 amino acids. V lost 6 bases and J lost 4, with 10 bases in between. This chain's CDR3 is CASSLGWNQPQHF. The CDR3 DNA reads TGTGCCAGCAGCCTTGGGTGGAATCAGCCCCAGCATTTT.

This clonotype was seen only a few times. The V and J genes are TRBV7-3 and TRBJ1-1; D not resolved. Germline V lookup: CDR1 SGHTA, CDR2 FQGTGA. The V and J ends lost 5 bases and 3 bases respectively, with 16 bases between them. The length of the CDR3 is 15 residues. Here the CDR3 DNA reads TGTGCCAGCAGCCACCGGGAGGGCGGAGACACTGAAGCTTTCTTT. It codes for CASSHREGGDTEAFF.

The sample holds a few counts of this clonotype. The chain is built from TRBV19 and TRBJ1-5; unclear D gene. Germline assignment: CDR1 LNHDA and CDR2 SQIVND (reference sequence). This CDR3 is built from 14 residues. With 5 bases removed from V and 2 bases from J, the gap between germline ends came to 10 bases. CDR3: CASSPLRGNQPQHF. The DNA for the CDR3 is TGTGCCAGTAGTCCCTTACGGGGCAATCAGCCCCAGCATTTT.

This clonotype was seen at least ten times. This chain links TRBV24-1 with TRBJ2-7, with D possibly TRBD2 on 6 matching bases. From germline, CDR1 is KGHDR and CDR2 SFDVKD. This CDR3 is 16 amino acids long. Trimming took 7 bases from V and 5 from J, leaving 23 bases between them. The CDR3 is CATRTTPERGGHEQYF. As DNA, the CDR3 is TGTGCCACCAGAACTACCCCCGAGAGGGGAGGTCACGAGCAGTACTTC.

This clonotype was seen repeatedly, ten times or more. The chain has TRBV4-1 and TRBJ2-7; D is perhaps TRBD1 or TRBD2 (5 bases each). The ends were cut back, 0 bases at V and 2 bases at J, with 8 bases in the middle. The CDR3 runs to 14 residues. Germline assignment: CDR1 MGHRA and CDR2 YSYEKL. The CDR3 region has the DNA TGCGCCAGCAGCCAAGACAGGGAGCCCTACGAGCAGTACTTC. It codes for CASSQDREPYEQYF.

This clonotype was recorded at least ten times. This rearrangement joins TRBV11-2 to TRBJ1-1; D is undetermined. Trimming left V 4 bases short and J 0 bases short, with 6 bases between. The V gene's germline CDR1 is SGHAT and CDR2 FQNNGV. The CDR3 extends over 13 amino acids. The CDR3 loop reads CASSYPMNTEAFF. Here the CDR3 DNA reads TGTGCCAGCAGCTACCCGATGAACACTGAAGCTTTCTTT.

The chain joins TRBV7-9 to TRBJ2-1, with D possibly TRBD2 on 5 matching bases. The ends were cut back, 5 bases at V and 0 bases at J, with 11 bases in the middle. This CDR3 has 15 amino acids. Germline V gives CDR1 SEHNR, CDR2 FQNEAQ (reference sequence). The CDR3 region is CASSPRVLSYNEQFF. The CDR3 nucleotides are TGTGCCAGCAGCCCGCGGGTCCTCTCCTACAATGAGCAGTTCTTC.

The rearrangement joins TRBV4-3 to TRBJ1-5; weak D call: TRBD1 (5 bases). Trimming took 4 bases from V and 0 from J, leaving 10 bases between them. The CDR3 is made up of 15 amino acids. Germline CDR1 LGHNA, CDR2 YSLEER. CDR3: CASSPGGNSNQPQHF. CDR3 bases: TGCGCCAGCAGCCCTGGGGGGAATAGCAATCAGCCCCAGCATTTT.

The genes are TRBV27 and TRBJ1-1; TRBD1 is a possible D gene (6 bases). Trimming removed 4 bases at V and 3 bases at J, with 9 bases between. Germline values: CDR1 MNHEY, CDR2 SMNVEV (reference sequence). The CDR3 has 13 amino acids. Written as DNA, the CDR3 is TGTGCCAGCAGTTGGGGGCGGGACACTGAAGCTTTCTTT. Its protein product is CASSWGRDTEAFF.

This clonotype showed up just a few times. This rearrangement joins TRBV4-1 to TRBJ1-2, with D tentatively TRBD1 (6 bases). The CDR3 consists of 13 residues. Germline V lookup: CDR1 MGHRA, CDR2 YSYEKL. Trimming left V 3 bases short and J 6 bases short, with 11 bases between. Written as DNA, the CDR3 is TGCGCCAGCAGCCAGAGGGGGAAGAATGGCTACACCTTC. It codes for CASSQRGKNGYTF.

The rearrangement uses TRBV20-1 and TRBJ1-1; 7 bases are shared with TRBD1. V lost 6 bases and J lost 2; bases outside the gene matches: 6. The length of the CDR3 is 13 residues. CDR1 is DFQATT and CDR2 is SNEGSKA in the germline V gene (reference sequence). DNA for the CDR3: TGCAGTGCCAGGGGGGGGCTAAACACTGAAGCTTTCTTT. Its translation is CSARGGLNTEAFF.

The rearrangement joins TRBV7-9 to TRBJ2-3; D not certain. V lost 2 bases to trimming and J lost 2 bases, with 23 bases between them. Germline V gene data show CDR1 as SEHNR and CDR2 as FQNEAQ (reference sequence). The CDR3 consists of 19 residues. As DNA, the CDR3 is TGTGCCAGCAGCTTAAGGGTCGGCGCGAAGCGAGCCCACACAGATACGCAGTATTTT. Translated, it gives CASSLRVGAKRAHTDTQYF. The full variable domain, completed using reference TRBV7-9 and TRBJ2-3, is DTGVSQNPRHKITKRGQNVTFRCDPISEHNRLYWYRQTLGQGPEFLTYFQNEAQLEKSRLLSDRFSAERPKGSFSTLEIQRTEQGDSAMYLCASSLRVGAKRAHTDTQYFGPGTRLTVL.